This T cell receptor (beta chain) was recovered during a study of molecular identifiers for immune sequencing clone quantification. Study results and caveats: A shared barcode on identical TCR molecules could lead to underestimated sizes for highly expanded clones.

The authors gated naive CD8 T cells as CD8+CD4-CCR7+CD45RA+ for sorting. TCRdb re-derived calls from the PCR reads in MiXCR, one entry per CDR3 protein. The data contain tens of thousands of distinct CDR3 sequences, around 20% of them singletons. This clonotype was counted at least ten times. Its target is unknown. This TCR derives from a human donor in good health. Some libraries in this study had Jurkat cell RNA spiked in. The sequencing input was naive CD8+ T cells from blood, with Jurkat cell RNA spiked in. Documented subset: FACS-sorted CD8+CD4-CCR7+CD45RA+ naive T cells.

CDR3: CASSWTSGSGEQYF. The CDR3 coding sequence is TGTGCCAGTAGTTGGACTAGCGGGAGCGGCGAGCAGTACTTC. V usage is TRBV19 and J usage is TRBJ2-7; 13 bases are shared with TRBD2. Germline V gene sequence: CDR1 LNHDA, CDR2 SQIVND (reference sequence). The CDR3 has 14 amino acids. The trim removed 5 bases at V and 6 bases at J, leaving 4 bases unmatched. Full variable domain (rest looked up from reference TRBV19 and TRBJ2-7): DGGITQSPKYLFRKEGQNVTLSCEQNLNHDAMYWYRQDPGQGLRLIYYSQIVNDFQKGDIAEGYSVSREKKESFPLTVTSAQKNPTAFYLCASSWTSGSGEQYFGPGTRLTVT.